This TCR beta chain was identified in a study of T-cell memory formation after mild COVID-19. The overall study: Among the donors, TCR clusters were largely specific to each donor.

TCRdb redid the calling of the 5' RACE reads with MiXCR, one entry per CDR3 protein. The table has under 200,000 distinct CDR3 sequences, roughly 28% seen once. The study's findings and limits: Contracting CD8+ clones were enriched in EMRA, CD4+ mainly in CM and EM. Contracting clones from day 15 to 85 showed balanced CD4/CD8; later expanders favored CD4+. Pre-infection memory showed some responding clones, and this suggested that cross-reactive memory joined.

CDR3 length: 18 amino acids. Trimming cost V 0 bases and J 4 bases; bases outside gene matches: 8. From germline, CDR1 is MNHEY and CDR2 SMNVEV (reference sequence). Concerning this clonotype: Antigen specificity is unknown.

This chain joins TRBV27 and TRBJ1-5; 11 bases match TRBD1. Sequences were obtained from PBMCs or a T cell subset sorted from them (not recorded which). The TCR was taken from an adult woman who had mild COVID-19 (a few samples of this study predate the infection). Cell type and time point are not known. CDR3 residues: CASSLSPDRGRLNQPQHF. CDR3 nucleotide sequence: TGTGCCAGCAGTTTATCGCCGGACAGGGGGCGGTTAAATCAGCCCCAGCATTTT.